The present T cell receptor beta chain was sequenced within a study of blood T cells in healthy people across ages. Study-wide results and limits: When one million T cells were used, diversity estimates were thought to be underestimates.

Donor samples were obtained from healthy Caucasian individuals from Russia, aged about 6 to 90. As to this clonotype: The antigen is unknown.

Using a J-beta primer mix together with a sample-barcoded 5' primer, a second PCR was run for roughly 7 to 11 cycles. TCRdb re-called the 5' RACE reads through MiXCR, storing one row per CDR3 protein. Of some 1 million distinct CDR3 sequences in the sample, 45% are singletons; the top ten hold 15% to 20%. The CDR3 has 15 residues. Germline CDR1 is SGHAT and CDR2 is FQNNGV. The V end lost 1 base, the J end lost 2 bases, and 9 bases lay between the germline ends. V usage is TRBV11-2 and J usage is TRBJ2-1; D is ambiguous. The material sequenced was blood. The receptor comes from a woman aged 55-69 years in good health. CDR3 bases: TGTGCCAGCAGCTTAGGCGCTGAAACCTACAATGAGCAGTTCTTC. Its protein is CASSLGAETYNEQFF.